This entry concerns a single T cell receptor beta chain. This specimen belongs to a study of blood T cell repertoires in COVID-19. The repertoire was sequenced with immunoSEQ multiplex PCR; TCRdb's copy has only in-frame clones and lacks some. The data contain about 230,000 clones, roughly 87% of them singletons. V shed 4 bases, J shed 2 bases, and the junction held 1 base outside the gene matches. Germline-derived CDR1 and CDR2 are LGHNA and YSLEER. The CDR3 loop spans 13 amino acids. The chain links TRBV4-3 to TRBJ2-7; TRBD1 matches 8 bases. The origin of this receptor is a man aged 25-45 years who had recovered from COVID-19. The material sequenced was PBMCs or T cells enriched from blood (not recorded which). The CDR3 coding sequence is TGCGCCAGCAGCCCGGGACAGGCCTACGAGCAGTACTTC. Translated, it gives CASSPGQAYEQYF.